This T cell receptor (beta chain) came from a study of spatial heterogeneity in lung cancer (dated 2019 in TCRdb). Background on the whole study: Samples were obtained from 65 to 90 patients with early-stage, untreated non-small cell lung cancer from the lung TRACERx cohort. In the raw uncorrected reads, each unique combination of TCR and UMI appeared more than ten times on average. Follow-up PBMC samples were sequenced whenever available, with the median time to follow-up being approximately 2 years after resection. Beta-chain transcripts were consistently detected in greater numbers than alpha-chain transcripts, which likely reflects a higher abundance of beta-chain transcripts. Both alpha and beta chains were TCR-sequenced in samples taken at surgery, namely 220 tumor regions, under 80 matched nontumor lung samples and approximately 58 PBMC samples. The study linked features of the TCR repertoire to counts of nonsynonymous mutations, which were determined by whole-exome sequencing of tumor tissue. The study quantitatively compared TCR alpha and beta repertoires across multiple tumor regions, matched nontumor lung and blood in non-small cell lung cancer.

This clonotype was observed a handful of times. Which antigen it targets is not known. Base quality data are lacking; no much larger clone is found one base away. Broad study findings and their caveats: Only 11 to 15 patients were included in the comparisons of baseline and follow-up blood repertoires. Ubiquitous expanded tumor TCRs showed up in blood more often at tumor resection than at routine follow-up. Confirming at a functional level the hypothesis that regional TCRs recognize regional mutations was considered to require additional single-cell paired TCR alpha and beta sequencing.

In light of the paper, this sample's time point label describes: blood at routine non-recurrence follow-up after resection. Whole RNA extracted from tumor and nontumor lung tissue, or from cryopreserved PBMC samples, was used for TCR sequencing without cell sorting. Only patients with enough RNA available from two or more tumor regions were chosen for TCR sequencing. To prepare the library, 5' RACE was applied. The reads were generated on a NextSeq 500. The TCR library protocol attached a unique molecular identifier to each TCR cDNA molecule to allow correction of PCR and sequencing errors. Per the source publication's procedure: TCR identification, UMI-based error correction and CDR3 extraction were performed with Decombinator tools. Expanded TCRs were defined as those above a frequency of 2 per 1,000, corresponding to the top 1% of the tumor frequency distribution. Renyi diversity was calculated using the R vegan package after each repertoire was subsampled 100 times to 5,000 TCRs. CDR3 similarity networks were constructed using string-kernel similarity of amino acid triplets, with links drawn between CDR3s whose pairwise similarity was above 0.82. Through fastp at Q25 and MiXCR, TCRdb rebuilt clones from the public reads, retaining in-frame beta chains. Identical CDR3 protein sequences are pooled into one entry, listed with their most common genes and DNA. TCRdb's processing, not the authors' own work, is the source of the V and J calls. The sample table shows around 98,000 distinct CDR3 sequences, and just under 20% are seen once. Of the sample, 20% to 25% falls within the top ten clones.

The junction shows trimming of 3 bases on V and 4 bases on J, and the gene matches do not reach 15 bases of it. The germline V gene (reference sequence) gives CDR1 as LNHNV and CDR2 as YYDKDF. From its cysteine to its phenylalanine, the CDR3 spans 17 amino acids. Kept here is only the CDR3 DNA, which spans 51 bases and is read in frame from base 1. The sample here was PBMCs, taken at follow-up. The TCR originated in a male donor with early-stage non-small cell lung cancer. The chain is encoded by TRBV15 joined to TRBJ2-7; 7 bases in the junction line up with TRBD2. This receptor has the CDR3 CATSSSSEPSGTYEQYF. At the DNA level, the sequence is TGTGCCACCAGCAGTTCGTCGGAGCCTAGCGGAACTTACGAGCAGTACTTC.